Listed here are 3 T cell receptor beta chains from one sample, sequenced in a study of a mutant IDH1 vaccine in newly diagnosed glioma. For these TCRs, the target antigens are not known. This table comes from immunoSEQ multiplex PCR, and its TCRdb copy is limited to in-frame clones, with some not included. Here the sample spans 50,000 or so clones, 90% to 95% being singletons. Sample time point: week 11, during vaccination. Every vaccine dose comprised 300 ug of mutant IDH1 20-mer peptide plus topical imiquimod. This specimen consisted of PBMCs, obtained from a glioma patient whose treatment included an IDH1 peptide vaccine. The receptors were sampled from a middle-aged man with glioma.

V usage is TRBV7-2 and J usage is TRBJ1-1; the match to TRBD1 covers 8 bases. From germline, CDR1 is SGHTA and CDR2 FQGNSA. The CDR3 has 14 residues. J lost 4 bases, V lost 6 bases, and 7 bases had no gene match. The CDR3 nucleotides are TGTGCCAGCAGTTCCTCTACAGGGGGCACTGAAGCTTTCTTT. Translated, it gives CASSSSTGGTEAFF.

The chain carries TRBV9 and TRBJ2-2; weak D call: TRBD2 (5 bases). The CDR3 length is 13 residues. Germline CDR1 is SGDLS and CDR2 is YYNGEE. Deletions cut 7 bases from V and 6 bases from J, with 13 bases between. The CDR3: CASSVRGPGELFF. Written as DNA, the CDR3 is TGTGCCAGCTCCGTACGGGGTCCCGGGGAGCTGTTTTTT.

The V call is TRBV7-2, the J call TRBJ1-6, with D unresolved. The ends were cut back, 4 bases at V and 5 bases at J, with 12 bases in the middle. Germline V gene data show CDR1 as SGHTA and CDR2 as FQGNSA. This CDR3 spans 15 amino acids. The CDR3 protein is CASSSVAPNNSPLHF. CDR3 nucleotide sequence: TGTGCCAGCAGCTCTGTGGCACCTAATAATTCACCCCTCCACTTT.